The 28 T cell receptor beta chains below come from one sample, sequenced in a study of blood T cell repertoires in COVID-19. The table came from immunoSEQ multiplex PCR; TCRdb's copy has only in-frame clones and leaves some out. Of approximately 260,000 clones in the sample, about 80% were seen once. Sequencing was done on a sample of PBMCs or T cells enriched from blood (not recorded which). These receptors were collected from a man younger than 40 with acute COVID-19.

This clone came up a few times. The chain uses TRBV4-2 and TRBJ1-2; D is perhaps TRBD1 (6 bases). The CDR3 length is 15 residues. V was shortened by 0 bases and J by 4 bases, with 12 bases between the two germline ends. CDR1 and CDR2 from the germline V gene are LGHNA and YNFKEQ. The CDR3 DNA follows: TGTGCCAGCAGCCAAGACGGGGGCGGGGGCTATGGCTACACCTTC. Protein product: CASSQDGGGGYGYTF.

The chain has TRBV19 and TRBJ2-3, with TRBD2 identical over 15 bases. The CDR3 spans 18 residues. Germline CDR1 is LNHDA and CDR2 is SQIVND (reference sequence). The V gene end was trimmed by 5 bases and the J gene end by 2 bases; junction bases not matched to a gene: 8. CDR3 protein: CASSVGTSGGTYTDTQYF. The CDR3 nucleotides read TGTGCCAGTAGTGTCGGGACTAGCGGGGGGACTTACACAGATACGCAGTATTTT.

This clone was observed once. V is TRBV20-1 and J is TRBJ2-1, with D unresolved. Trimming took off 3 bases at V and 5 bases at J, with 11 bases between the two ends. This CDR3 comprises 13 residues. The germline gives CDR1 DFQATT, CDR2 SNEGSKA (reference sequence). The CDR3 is CSASRDLDNEQFF. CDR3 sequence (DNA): TGCAGTGCTAGTAGAGACTTAGACAATGAGCAGTTCTTC.

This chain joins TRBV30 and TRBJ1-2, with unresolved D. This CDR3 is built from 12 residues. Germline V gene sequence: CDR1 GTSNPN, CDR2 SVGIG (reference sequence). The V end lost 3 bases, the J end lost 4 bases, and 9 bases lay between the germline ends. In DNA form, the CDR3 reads TGTGCCTGGAGCGGAGTCCTCTATGGCTACACCTTC. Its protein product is CAWSGVLYGYTF.

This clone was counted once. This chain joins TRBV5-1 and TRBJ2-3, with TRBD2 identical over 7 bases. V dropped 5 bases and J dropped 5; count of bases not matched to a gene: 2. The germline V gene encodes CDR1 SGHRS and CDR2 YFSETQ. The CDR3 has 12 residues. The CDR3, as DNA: TGCGCCAGCAGACGGGGGGAAGATACGCAGTATTTT. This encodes CASRRGEDTQYF.

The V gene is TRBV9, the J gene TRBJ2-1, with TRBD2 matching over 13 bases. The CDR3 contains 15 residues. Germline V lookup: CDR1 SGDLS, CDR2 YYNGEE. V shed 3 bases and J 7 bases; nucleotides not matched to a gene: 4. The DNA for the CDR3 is TGTGCCAGCAGCGGACCGACTAGCGGGGGGAATGAGCAGTTCTTC. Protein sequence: CASSGPTSGGNEQFF.

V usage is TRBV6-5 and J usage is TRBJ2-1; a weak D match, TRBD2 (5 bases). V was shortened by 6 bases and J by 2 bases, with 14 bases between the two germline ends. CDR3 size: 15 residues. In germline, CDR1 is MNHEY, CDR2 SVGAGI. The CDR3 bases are TGTGCCAGCAGCGCGACTAAGACTGCCTACAATGAGCAGTTCTTC. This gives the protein CASSATKTAYNEQFF.

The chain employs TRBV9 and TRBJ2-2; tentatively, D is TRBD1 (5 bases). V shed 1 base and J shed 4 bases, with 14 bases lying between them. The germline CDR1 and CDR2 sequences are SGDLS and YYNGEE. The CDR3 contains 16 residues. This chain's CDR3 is CASSVRGVRSTGELFF. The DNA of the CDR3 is TGTGCCAGCAGCGTAAGGGGTGTAAGATCCACCGGGGAGCTGTTTTTT.

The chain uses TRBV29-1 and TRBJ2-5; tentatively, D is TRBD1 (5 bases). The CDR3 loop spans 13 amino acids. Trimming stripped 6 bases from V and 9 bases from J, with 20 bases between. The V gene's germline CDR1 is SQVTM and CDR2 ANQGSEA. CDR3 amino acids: CSVSGPGNGAQYF. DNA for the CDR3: TGCAGCGTGTCCGGGCCAGGGAATGGGGCCCAGTACTTC.

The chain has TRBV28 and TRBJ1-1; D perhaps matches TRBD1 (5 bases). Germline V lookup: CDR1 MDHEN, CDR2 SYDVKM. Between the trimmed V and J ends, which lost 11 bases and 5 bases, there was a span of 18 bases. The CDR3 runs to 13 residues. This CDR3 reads CAWMRQGLTEAFF. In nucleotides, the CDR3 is TGTGCCTGGATGAGGCAGGGCCTAACTGAAGCTTTCTTT.

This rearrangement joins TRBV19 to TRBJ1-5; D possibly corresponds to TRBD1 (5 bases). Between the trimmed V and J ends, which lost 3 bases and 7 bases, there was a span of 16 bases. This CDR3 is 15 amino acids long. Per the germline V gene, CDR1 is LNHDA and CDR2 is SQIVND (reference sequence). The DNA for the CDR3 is TGTGCCAGTAGTATTACCGGCAGGGAGGACCAGCCCCAGCATTTT. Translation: CASSITGREDQPQHF.

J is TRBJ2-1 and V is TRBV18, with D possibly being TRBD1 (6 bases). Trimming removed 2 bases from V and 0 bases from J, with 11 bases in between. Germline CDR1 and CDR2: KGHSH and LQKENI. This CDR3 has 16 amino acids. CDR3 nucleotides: TGTGCCAGCTCACCAGGACAGAAGAGCTCCTACAATGAGCAGTTCTTC. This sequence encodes CASSPGQKSSYNEQFF.

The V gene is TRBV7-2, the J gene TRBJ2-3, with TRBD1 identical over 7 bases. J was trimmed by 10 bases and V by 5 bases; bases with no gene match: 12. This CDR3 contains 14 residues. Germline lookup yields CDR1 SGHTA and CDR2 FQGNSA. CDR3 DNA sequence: TGTGCCAGCAGCAGGGGGCCGAGTAGAGAATCGCAGTATTTT. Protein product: CASSRGPSRESQYF.

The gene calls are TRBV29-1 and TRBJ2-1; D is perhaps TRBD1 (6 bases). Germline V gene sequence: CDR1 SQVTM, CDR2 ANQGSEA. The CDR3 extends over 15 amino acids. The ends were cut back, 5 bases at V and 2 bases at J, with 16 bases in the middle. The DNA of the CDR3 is TGCAGCGTTAACGTTGTGGGGGCTACCTACAATGAGCAGTTCTTC. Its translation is CSVNVVGATYNEQFF.

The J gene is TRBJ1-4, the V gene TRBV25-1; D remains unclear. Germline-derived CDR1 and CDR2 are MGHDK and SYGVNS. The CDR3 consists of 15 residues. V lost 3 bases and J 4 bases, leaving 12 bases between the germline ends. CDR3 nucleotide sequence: TGTGCCAGCAGTGACGGGAGCACGTATAATGAAAAACTGTTTTTT. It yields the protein CASSDGSTYNEKLFF.

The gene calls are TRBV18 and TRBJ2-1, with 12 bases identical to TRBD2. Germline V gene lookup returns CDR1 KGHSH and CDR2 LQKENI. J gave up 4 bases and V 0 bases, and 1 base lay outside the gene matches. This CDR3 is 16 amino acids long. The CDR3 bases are TGTGCCAGCTCACCACCGGGACTAGCGGGTTACAATGAGCAGTTCTTC. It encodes CASSPPGLAGYNEQFF.

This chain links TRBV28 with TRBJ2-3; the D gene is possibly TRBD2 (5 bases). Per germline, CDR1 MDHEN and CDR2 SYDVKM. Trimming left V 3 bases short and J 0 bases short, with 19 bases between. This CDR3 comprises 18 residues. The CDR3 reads CASSFPLSAELSTDTQYF. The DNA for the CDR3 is TGTGCCAGCAGTTTTCCCCTTTCAGCGGAATTGAGCACAGATACGCAGTATTTT.

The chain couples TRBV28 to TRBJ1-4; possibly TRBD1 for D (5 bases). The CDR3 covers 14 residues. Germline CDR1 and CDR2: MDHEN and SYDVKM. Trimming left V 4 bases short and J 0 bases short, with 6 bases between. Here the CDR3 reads CASSWGATNEKLFF. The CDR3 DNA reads TGTGCCAGCAGTTGGGGCGCAACTAATGAAAAACTGTTTTTT.

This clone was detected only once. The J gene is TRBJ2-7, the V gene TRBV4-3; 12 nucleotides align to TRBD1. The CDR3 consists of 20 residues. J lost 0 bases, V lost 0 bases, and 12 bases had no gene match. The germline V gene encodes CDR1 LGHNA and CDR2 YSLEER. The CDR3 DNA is TGCGCCAGCAGCCAAGAATTCCGGGACAGGGGGCATTCAAGCTCCTACGAGCAGTACGTC. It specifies CASSQEFRDRGHSSSYEQYV.

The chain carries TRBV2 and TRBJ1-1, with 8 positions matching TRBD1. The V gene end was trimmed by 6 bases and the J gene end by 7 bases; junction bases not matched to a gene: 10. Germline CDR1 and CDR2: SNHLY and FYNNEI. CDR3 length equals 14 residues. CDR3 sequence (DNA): TGTGCCAGCAGCCCCCGCAGGGGGCCTAGTGAAGCTTTCTTT. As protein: CASSPRRGPSEAFF.

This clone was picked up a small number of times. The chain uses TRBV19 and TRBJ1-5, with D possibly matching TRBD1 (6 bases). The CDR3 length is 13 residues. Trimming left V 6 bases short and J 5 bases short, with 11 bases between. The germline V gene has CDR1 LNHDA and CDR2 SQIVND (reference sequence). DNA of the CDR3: TGTGCCAGTAGGATGGGGGCTTATCAGCCCCAGCATTTT. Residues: CASRMGAYQPQHF. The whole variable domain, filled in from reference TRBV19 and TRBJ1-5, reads DGGITQSPKYLFRKEGQNVTLSCEQNLNHDAMYWYRQDPGQGLRLIYYSQIVNDFQKGDIAEGYSVSREKKESFPLTVTSAQKNPTAFYLCASRMGAYQPQHFGDGTRLSIL.

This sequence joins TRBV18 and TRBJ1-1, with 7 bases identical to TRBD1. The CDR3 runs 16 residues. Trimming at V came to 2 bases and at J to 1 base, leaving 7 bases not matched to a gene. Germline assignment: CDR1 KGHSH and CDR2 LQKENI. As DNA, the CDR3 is TGTGCCAGCTCACCATATCGTCAGGGGGAGAACACTGAAGCTTTCTTT. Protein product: CASSPYRQGENTEAFF.

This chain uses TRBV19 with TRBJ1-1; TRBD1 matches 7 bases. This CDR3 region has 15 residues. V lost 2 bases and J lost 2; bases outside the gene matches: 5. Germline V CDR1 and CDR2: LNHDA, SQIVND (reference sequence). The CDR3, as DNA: TGTGCCAGTAGTATATACGGGACAGCTAACACTGAAGCTTTCTTT. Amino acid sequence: CASSIYGTANTEAFF. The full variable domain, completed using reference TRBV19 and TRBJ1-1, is DGGITQSPKYLFRKEGQNVTLSCEQNLNHDAMYWYRQDPGQGLRLIYYSQIVNDFQKGDIAEGYSVSREKKESFPLTVTSAQKNPTAFYLCASSIYGTANTEAFFGQGTRLTVV.

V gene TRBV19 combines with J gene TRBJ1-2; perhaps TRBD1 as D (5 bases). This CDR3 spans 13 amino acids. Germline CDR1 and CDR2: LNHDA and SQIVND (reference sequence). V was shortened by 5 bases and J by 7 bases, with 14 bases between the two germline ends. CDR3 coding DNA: TGTGCCAGTAGTGCCGGGGGATTAGGTGGCTACACCTTC. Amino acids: CASSAGGLGGYTF.

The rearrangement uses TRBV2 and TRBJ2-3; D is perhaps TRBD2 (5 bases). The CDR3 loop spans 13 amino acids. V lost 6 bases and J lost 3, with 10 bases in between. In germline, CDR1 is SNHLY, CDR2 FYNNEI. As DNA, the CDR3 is TGTGCCAGCAGGGTTTGGAGGACAGATACGCAGTATTTT. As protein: CASRVWRTDTQYF.

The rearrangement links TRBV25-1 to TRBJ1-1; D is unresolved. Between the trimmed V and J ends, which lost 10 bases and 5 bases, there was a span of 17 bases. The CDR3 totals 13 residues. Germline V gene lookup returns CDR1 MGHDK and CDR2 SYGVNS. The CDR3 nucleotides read TGTGCCACCATGCGGGGTTTGGAAACTGAAGCTTTCTTT. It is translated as CATMRGLETEAFF.

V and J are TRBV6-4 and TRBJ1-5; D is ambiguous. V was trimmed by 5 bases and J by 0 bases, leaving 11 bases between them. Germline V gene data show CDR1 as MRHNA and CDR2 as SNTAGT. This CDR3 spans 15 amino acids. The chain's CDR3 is CASSPSGDSNQPQHF. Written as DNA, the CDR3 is TGTGCCAGCAGTCCTTCAGGCGATAGCAATCAGCCCCAGCATTTT.

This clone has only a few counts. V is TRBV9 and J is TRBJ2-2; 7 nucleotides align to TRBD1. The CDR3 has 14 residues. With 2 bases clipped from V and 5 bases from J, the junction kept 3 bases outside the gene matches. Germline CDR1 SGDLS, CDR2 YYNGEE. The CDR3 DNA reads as TGTGCCAGCAGCGTCCAGGGGGTAACCGGGGAGCTGTTTTTT. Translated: CASSVQGVTGELFF.